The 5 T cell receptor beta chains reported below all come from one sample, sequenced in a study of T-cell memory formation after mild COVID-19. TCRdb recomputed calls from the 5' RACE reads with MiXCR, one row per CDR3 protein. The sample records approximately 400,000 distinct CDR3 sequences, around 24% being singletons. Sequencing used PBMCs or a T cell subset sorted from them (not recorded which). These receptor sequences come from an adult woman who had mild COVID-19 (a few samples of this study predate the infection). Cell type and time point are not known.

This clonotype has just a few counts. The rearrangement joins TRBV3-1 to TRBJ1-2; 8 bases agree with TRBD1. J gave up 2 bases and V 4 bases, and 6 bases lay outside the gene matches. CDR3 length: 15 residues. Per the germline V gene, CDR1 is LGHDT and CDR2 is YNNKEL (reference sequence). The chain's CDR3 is CASSPAGQENYGYTF. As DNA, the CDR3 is TGTGCCAGCAGCCCTGCGGGACAGGAGAACTATGGCTACACCTTC. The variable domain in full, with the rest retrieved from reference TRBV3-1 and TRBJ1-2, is DTAVSQTPKYLVTQMGNDKSIKCEQNLGHDTMYWYKQDSKKFLKIMFSYNNKELIINETVPNRFSPKSPDKAHLNLHINSLELGDSAVYFCASSPAGQENYGYTFGSGTRLTVV.

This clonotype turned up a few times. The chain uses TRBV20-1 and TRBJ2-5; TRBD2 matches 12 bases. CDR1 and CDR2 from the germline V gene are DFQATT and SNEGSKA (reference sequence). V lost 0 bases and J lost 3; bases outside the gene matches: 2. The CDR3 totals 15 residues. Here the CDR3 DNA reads TGCAGTGCTAGAGAGCTAGCGGGGGGGAAAGAGACCCAGTACTTC. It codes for CSARELAGGKETQYF.

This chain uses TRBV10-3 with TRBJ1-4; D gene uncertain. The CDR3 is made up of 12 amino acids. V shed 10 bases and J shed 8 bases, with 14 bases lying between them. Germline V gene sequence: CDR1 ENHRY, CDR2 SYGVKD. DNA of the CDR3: TGTGCCACCGGACCGAGACAAGAAAAACTGTTTTTT. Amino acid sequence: CATGPRQEKLFF.

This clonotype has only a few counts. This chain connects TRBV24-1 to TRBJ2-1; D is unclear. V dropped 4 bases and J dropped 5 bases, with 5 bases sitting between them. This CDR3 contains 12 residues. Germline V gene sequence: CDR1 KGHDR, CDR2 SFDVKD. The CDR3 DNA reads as TGTGCCACCAGTGAGCCAGACAATGAGCAGTTCTTC. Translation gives CATSEPDNEQFF.

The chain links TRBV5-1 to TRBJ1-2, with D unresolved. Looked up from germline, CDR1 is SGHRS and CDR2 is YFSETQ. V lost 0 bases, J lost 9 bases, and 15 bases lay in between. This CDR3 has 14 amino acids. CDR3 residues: CASSLEVGRLSYTF. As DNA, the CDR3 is TGCGCCAGCAGCTTGGAAGTCGGGCGGTTGAGCTACACCTTC.